The clone carrying this T cell receptor beta chain occurred many times. Newly diagnosed hyperthyroidism patients aged 18 to 65 years had disease lasting under 2 months. CDR3 length equals 15 residues. Trimming left V 1 base short and J 2 bases short, with 12 bases between. Germline-derived CDR1 and CDR2 are LGHNA and YNFKEQ. This sample is drawn from a study of T cells in Graves' hyperthyroidism and ophthalmopathy. TCR beta CDR3 region amplification was performed from RNA transcripts. HTBI primers were used for first-round RT-PCR of the TCR CDR3. TCRdb re-derived calls from the multiplex PCR reads in MiXCR, one entry per CDR3 protein. The sample holds about 590,000 distinct CDR3 sequences, about 15% seen once.

Sequencing was performed on blood. V is TRBV4-2 and J is TRBJ2-7; TRBD1 is a possible D gene (6 bases). The TCR was taken from a woman aged 25-40 years with Graves' hyperthyroidism. The CDR3 sequence is CASSQARDITYEQYF. The DNA for the CDR3 is TGTGCCAGCAGCCAAGCCCGGGACATTACCTACGAGCAGTACTTC.